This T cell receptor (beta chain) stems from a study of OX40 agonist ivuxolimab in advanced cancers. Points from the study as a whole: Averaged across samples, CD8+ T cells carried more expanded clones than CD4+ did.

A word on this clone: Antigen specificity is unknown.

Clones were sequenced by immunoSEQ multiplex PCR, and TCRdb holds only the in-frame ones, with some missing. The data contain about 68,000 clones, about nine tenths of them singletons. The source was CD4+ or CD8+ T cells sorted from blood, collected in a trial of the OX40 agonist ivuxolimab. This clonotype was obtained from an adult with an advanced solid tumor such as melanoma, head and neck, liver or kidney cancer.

This CDR3 reads CASSDYSGRGETQYF. The CDR3 DNA sequence: TGTGCCAGCAGCGATTATAGCGGGAGAGGAGAGACCCAGTACTTC. This sequence joins TRBV6-1 and TRBJ2-5; TRBD2 agrees at 9 bases. With 6 bases clipped from V and 4 bases from J, the junction kept 9 bases outside the gene matches. Germline CDR1 is MNHNS and CDR2 is SASEGT. The CDR3 is made up of 15 amino acids.